This TCR beta chain was obtained from a study of vaccination and CD4 T cells after COVID-19. Across the study: Cultures designated as controls were supplied with a CEFX pool, an HIV-1 Nef pool, or no peptide.

The CDR3 consists of 14 residues. The germline V gene encodes CDR1 MNHEY and CDR2 SMNVEV (reference sequence). Deletions cut 7 bases from V and 4 bases from J, with 13 bases between. Cultured CD4+ T cell DNA underwent sequencing with the Oncomine TCR Beta short-read assay. The genomic DNA was obtained from cultured CD4+ T cells by extraction with the QIAamp micro DNA kit. TCRdb re-derived calls from the PCR reads in MiXCR, one entry per CDR3 protein. The sample lists over 8,000 distinct CDR3 sequences, nearly 25% occurring once. As to this clonotype: Its matching antigen is unknown.

Noted treatment: approximately nine-day PBMC culture with coronavirus spike peptide pools or control peptides (ViraFEST assay). This clonotype originated in a human donor who received a COVID-19 vaccine. Sequenced here: CD4+ T cells from blood, cultured in vitro, sampled before SARS-CoV-2 vaccination. The chain employs TRBV27 and TRBJ2-2, with D tentatively TRBD1 or TRBD2 (6 bases each). The CDR3 here is CASTTGAGTGELFF. CDR3 nucleotide sequence: TGTGCCAGCACGACGGGGGCGGGCACCGGGGAGCTGTTTTTT.